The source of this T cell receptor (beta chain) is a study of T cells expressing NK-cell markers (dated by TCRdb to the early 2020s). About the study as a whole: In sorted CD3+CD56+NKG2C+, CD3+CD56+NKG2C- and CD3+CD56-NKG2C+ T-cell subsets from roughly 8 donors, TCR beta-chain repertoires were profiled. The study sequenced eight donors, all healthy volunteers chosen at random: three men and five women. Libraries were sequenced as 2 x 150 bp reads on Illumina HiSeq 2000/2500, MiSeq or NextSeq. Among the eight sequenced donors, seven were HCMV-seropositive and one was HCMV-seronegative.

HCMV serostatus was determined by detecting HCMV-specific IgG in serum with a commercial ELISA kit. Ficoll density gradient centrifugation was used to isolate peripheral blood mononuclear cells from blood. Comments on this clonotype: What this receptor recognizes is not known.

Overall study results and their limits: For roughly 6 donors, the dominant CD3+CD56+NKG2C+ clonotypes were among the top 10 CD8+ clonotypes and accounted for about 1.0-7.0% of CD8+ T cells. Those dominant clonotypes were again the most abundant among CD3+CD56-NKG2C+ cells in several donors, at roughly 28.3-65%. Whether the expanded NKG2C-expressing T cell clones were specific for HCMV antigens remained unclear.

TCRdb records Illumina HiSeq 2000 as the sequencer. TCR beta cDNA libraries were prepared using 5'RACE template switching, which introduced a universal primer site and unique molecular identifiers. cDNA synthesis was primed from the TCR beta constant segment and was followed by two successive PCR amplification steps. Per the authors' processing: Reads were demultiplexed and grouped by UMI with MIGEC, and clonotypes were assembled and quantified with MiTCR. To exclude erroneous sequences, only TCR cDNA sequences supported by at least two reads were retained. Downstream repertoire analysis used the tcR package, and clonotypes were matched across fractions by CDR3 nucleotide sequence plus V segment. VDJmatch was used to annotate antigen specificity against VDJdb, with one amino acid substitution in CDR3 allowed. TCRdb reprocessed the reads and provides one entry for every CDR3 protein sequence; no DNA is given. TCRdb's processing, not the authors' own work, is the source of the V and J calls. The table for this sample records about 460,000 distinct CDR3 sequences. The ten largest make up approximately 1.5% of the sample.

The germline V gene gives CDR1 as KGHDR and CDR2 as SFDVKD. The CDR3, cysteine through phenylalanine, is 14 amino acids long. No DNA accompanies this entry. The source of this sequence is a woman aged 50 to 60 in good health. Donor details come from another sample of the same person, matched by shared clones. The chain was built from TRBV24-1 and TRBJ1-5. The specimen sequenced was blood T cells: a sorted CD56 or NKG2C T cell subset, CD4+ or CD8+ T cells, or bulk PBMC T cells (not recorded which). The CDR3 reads CATASEYSNQPQHF.